The clone carrying this TCR beta chain is a singleton in its sample. These data come from a study of blood T cell repertoires in COVID-19. Across the whole study: The samples span acute and convalescent COVID-19 from the United States, Italy and Spain.

Original analysis: By means of reference gene primer amplification, nucleated cell counts were estimated. Generated by immunoSEQ multiplex PCR, the TCRdb table keeps only in-frame clones and is missing some. Clonal size and the V and J genes are those of that table, whereas D and trimming came from the DNA. Of 110,000 or so clones listed, approximately 79% were seen once; the top ten hold roughly 2.7%. With 5 bases removed from V and 2 bases from J, the gap between germline ends came to 18 bases. The CDR3 loop spans 16 amino acids. Germline CDR1 and CDR2: MNHEY and SMNVEV (reference sequence). This clonotype was sampled from a man in his forties or fifties with acute or convalescent COVID-19. What was sequenced was peripheral blood. V usage is TRBV27 and J usage is TRBJ1-1, with D possibly being TRBD1 (5 bases). CDR3 DNA sequence: TGTGCCAGCAGTATTGACGGGACTTGGGCAAACACTGAAGCTTTCTTT. Translation: CASSIDGTWANTEAFF.